This TCR beta chain was sequenced for a study of neurological immune-mediated disorders. Study-level points and caveats: It was HTLV-1-associated myelopathy that showed the most TCR clonal expansion, while multiple sclerosis showed the least, falling below healthy controls.

Germline trimming cut 4 bases from V and 1 base from J; bases unmatched to any gene: 3. Germline lookup yields CDR1 SGHRS and CDR2 YFSETQ. The CDR3 has 15 amino acids. This clonotype was seen many times. Antigen: not known. As for the cDNA, it was generated by 5'RACE with 10-nucleotide random UMIs. Over 170 million TCR-beta sequences, together covering 15-18 subjects, were produced by every individual sequencing run that was carried out. TCRdb itself ran the 5' RACE reads through MiXCR, one entry per CDR3 protein. The sample records tens of thousands of distinct CDR3 sequences, about 10% being singletons. The sample's time point: longitudinal time-point 1 (baseline).

The sequence came from a male donor with HTLV-1-associated myelopathy (HAM/TSP). The sequencing input was PBMCs. The rearrangement links TRBV5-1 to TRBJ2-2; 8 nucleotides match TRBD2. The CDR3 DNA reads TGCGCCAGCAGCCCTCTAGCGGGGAACACCGGGGAGCTGTTTTTT. It codes for CASSPLAGNTGELFF.